A selection of T cell receptor beta chains follows, all from one sample in a study of regulatory T cells in long-lasting Graves disease. TCRdb reanalysed the multiplex PCR reads using MiXCR and keeps one entry per CDR3 protein. The sample lists around 460,000 distinct CDR3 sequences, 20% to 25% seen once, with under 15% in the top ten. The input for sequencing was peripheral blood mononuclear cells (PBMCs), taken when the disease was refractory, from a patient treated with antithyroid drugs. These receptors all stem from a female donor with Graves disease. Both conserved end residues are trimmed from each CDR3. Only part of the rows carry a size: once, few, many, or a class if the clone is expanded.

v_gene: TRBV12-3/TRBV12-4; abundance: many; CDR3aa: ASSFDQRGEQY
v_gene: TRBV20-1; abundance: .; CDR3aa: SALDGLDEDDGYT
v_gene: TRBV7-2; abundance: once; CDR3aa: ASSPPPPGTEAF
v_gene: TRBV7-6; abundance: .; CDR3aa: ASSPGQGVAYEQY
v_gene: TRBV19; abundance: few; CDR3aa: ASAKTWENTEAF
v_gene: TRBV3-1; abundance: few; CDR3aa: ASSPSGTQETQY
v_gene: TRBV27; abundance: many; CDR3aa: ASSFGGGIQETQY
v_gene: TRBV9; abundance: .; CDR3aa: ASSVAPTGAGYGYT
v_gene: TRBV7-2; abundance: few; CDR3aa: ASSITSGVPSFYEQY
v_gene: TRBV24-1; abundance: few; CDR3aa: ATSDDAVGGQGWGQPQH
v_gene: TRBV20-1; abundance: .; CDR3aa: SAREQGLAGVQWYQETQY
v_gene: TRBV9; abundance: many; CDR3aa: ASSLDRDSYEQY
v_gene: TRBV6-2/TRBV6-3; abundance: many; CDR3aa: ASSYASLTGDYGYT
v_gene: TRBV5-1; abundance: .; CDR3aa: ASSLKGGGLTAETQY
v_gene: TRBV28; abundance: many; CDR3aa: ASSYFTFPNREGKTQY
v_gene: TRBV29-1; abundance: .; CDR3aa: SVVPGEDTQY
v_gene: TRBV7-2; abundance: .; CDR3aa: ASSFEAGDETQY
v_gene: TRBV20-1; abundance: .; CDR3aa: SARRWIQETQY
v_gene: TRBV7-9; abundance: many; CDR3aa: ASSQRDREDEQY
v_gene: TRBV7-2; abundance: many; CDR3aa: ASTPRWALGGETQY
v_gene: TRBV6-2/TRBV6-3; abundance: few; CDR3aa: ASSPDPGLGRQTQY
v_gene: TRBV7-2; abundance: few; CDR3aa: ASSSPRVRDAF
v_gene: TRBV14; abundance: .; CDR3aa: ASSQNLAGDEQY
v_gene: TRBV7-8; abundance: many; CDR3aa: ASSLRRTVGEKLF
v_gene: TRBV30; abundance: .; CDR3aa: AWSGGLAANTGELF
v_gene: TRBV10-3; abundance: .; CDR3aa: ATLPRGENTEAF
v_gene: TRBV4-3; abundance: few; CDR3aa: ASSQETGQVLLH